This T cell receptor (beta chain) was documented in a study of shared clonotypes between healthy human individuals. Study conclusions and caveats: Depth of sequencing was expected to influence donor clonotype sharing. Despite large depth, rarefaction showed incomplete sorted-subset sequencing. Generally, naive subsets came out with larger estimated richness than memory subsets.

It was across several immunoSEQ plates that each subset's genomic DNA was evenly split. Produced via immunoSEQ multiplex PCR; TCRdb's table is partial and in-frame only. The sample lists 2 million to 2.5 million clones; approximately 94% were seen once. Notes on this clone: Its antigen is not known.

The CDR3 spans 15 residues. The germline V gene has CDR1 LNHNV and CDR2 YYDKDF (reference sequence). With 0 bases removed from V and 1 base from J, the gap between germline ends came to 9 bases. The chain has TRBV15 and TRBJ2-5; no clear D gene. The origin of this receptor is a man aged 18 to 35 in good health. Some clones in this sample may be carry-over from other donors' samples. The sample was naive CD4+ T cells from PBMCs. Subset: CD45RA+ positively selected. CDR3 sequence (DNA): TGTGCCACCAGCAGAGATCCGCGTGGCCAAGAGACCCAGTACTTC. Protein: CATSRDPRGQETQYF.